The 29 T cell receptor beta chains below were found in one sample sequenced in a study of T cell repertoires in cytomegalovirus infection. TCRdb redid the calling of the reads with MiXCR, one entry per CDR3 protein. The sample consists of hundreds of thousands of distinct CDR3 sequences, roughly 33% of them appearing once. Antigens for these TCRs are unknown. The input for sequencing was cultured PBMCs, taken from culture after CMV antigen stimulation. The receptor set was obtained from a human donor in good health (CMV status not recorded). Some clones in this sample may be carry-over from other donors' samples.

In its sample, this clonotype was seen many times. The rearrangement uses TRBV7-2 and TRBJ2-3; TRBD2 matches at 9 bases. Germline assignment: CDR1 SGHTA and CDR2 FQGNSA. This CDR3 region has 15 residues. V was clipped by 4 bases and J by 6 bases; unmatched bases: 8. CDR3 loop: CASSWQRGARDTQYF. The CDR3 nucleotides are TGTGCCAGCAGCTGGCAGCGGGGGGCAAGGGATACGCAGTATTTT.

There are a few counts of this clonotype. For the CDR3, the DNA is TGTGCCAGCAGCAGAGGGGAAGGGGGGAGCACAGATACGCAGTATTTT. Its protein product is CASSRGEGGSTDTQYF. The V gene is TRBV9, the J gene TRBJ2-3; D is perhaps TRBD1 or TRBD2 (6 bases each). V was clipped by 4 bases and J by 0 bases, with 15 bases between them. This CDR3 comprises 16 residues. CDR1 and CDR2 (germline): SGDLS, YYNGEE.

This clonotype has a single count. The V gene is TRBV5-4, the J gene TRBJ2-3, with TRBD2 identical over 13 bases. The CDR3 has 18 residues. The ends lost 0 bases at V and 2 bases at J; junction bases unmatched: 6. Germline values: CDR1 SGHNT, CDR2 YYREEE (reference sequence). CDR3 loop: CASSLAPTSGGLTDTQYF. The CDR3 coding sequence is TGTGCCAGCAGCTTGGCCCCGACTAGCGGGGGGCTCACAGATACGCAGTATTTT.

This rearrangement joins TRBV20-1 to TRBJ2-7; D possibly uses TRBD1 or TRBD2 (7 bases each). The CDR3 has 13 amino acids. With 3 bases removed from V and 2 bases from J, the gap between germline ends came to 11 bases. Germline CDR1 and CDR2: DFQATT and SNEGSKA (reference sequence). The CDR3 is CSASRGGPYEQYF. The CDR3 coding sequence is TGCAGTGCTAGCAGGGGGGGCCCCTACGAGCAGTACTTC.

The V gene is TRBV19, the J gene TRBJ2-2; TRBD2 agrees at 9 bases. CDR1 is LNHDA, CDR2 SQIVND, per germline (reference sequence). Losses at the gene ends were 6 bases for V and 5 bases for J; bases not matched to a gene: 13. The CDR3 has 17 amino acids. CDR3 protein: CASRRDGLARWTGELFF. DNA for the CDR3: TGTGCCAGTAGAAGAGATGGACTAGCGAGATGGACCGGGGAGCTGTTTTTT.

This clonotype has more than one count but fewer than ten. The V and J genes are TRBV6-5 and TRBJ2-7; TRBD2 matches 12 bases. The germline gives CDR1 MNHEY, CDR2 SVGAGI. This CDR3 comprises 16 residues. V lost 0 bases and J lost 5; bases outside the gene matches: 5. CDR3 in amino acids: CASSYSTSGGRNEQYF. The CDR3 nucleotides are TGTGCCAGCAGTTACTCGACTAGCGGGGGCAGGAACGAGCAGTACTTC.

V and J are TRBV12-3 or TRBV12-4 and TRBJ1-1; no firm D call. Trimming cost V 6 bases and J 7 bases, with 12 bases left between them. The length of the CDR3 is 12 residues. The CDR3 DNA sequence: TGTGCCAGCAGCTTGGGGTTGGGTGAAGCTTTCTTT. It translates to CASSLGLGEAFF.

The CDR3 sequence: CASSPDRGKAFF. Here the CDR3 DNA reads TGTGCCAGCAGCCCAGACAGGGGTAAAGCTTTCTTT. The chain uses TRBV7-6 and TRBJ1-1, with 8 bases matching TRBD1. The germline CDR1 and CDR2 sequences are SGHVS and FNYEAQ. V shed 5 bases, J shed 9 bases, and the junction held 5 bases outside the gene matches. CDR3 size: 12 residues.

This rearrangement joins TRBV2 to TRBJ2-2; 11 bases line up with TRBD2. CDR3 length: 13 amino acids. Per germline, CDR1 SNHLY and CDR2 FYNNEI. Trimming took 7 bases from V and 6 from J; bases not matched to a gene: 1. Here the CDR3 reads CASKLAGAGELFF. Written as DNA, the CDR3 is TGTGCCAGCAAACTAGCGGGAGCCGGGGAGCTGTTTTTT.

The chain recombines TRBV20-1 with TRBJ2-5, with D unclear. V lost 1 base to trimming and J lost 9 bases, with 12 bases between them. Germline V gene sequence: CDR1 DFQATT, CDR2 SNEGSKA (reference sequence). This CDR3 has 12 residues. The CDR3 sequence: CSARGEEAAQYF. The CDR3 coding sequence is TGCAGTGCTAGAGGCGAAGAGGCGGCCCAGTACTTC.

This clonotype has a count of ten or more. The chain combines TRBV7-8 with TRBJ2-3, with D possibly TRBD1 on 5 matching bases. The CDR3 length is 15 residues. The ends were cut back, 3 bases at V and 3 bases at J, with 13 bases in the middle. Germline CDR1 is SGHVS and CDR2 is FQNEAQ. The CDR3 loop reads CASSFRGSMTDTQYF. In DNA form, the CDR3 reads TGTGCCAGCAGCTTTAGGGGTTCAATGACAGATACGCAGTATTTT.

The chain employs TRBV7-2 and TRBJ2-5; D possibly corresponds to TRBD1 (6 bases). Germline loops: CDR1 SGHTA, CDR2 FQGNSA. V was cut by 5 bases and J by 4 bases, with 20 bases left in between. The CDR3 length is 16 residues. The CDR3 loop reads CASSPSWTVGGETQYF. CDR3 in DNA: TGTGCCAGCAGCCCAAGCTGGACAGTCGGAGGAGAGACCCAGTACTTC.

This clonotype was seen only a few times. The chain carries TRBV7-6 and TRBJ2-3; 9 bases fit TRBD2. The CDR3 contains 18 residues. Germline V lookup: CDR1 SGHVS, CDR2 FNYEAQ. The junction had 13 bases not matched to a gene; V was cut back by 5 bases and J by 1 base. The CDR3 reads CASSPSTFTSGRTDTQYF. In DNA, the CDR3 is TGTGCCAGCAGCCCCTCCACGTTTACTAGCGGGCGCACAGATACGCAGTATTTT.

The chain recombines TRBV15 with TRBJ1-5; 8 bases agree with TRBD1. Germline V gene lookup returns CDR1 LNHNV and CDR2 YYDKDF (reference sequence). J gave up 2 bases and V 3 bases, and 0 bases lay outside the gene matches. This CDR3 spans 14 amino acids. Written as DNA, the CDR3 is TGTGCCACCAGCAGGACAGGGGGCAATCAGCCCCAGCATTTT. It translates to CATSRTGGNQPQHF.

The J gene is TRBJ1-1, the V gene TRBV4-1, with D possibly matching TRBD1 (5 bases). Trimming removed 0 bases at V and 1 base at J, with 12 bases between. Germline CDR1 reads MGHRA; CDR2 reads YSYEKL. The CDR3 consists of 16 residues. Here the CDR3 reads CASSQENARENTEAFF. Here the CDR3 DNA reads TGCGCCAGCAGCCAAGAGAATGCCAGGGAGAACACTGAAGCTTTCTTT.

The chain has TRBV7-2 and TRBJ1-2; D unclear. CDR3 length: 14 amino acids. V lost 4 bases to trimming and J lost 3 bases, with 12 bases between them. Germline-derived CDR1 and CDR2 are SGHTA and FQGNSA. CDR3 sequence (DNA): TGTGCCAGCAGCTCGCGGGATTCCTACTATGGCTACACCTTC. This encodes CASSSRDSYYGYTF.

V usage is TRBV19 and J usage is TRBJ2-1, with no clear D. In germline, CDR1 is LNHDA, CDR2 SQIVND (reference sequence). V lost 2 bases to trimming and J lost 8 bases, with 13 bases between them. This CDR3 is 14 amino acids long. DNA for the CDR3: TGTGCCAGTAGTATACGGTCCATGGCAGATGAGCAGTTCTTC. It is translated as CASSIRSMADEQFF.

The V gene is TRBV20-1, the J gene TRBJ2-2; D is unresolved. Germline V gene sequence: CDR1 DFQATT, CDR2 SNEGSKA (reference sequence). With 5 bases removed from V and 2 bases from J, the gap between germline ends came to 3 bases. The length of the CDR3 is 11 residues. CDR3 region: CSAGNTGELFF. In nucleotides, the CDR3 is TGCAGTGCTGGCAACACCGGGGAGCTGTTTTTT.

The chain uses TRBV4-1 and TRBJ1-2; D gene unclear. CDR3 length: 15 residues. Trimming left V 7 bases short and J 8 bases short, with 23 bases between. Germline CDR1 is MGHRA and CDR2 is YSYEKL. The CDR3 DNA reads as TGCGCCAGCACCCACCAAGGCGGCACCCTAGAAGGCTACACCTTC. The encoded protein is CASTHQGGTLEGYTF.

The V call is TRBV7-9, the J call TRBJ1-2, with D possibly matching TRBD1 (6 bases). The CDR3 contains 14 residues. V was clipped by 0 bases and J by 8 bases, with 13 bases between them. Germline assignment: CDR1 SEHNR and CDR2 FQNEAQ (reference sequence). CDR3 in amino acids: CASSLALGAQGYTF. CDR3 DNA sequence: TGTGCCAGCAGCTTAGCCTTGGGGGCGCAGGGCTACACCTTC.

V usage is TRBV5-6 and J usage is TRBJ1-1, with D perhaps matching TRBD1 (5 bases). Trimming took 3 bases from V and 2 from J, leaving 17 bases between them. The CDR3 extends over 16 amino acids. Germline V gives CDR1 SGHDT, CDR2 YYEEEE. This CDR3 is CASSSGAGRANTEAFF. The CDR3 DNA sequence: TGTGCCAGCAGCTCCGGGGCGGGCAGAGCAAACACTGAAGCTTTCTTT. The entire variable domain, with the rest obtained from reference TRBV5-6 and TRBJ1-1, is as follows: DAGVTQSPTHLIKTRGQQVTLRCSPKSGHDTVSWYQQALGQGPQFIFQYYEEEERQRGNFPDRFSGHQFPNYSSELNVNALLLGDSALYLCASSSGAGRANTEAFFGQGTRLTVV.

The CDR3 DNA reads as TGTGCCAGCAGTCCCCGCAGGGAGGAGCAGTACTTC. Translated: CASSPRREEQYF. The chain uses TRBV2 and TRBJ2-7; tentatively, D is TRBD1 or TRBD2 (5 bases each). Germline V lookup: CDR1 SNHLY, CDR2 FYNNEI. V lost 5 bases, J lost 7 bases, and 12 bases lay in between. CDR3 length equals 12 residues. Supplemented by reference TRBV2 and TRBJ2-7, the full variable domain reads EPEVTQTPSHQVTQMGQEVILRCVPISNHLYFYWYRQILGQKVEFLVSFYNNEISEKSEIFDDQFSVERPDGSNFTLKIRSTKLEDSAMYFCASSPRREEQYFGPGTRLTVT.

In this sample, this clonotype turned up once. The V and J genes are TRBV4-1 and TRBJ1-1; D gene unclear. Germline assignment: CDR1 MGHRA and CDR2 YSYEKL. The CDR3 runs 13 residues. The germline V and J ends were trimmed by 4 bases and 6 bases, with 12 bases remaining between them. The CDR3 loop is CASSRPSGAEAFF. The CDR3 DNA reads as TGCGCCAGCAGCCGCCCCTCCGGGGCTGAAGCTTTCTTT.

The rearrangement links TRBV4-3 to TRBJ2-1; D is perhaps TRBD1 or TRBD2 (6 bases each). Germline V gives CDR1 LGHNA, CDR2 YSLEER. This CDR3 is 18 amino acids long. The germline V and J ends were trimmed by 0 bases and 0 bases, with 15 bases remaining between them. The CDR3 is CASSQDLGGLNSYNEQFF. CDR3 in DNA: TGCGCCAGCAGCCAAGATTTAGGGGGGTTAAACTCCTACAATGAGCAGTTCTTC.

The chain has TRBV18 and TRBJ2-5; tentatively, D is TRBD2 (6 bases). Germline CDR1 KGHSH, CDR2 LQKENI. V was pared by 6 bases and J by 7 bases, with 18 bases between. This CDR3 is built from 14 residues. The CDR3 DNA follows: TGTGCCAGCTCCAGAGCGGGCCTTGAGGGGACCCAGTACTTC. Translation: CASSRAGLEGTQYF.

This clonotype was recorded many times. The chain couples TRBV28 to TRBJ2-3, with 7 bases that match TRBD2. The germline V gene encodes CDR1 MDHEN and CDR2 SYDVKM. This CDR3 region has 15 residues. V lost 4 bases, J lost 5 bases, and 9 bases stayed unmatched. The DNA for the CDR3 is TGTGCCAGCAGTTCACCGGGGAGGGTGGAAGATACGCAGTATTTT. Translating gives CASSSPGRVEDTQYF.

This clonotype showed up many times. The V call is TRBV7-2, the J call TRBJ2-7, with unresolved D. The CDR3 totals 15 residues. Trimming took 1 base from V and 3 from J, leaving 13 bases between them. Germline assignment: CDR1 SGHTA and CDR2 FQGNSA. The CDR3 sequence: CASSLGVIGYYEQYF. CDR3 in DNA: TGTGCCAGCAGCTTAGGGGTCATCGGATACTACGAGCAGTACTTC. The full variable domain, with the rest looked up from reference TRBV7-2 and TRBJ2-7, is GAGVSQSPSNKVTEKGKDVELRCDPISGHTALYWYRQSLGQGLEFLIYFQGNSAPDKSGLPSDRFSAERTGGSVSTLTIQRTQQEDSAVYLCASSLGVIGYYEQYFGPGTRLTVT.

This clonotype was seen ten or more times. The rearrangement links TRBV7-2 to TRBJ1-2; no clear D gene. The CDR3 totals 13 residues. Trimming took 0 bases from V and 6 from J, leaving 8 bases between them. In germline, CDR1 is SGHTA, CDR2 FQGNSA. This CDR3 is CASSLARVDGYTF. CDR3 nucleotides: TGTGCCAGCAGCTTAGCCCGGGTTGATGGCTACACCTTC.

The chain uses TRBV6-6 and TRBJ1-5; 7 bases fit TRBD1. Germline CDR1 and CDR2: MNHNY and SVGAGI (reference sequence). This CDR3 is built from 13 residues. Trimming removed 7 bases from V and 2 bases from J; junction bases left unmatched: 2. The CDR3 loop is CASNRGGNQPQHF. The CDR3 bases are TGTGCCAGCAACAGGGGCGGCAATCAGCCCCAGCATTTT.